What follows are 27 T cell receptor beta chains derived from one specimen sequenced in a study of blood T cell repertoires in COVID-19 (dated by TCRdb to the early 2020s). Library method: the immunoSEQ multiplex PCR assay. The table was pulled from immuneACCESS by TCRdb, which kept in-frame rearrangements only. Such tables lose some clones; where checked, under half of the loss comes from unresolved V genes, and the rest has no known cause. Counted in this sample were 100,000 to 150,000 clones; 85% of them appeared once. 25% to 30% of the sample lies in the top ten. The sequencing input was peripheral blood. The receptor source for this set is a woman of 80 years or more with acute or convalescent COVID-19.

The chain recombines TRBV20-1 with TRBJ2-7; 7 nucleotides align to TRBD1. The J segment lost 6 bases and the V segment lost 3 bases, leaving 11 bases of the junction unmatched. CDR3 length: 14 residues. Per the germline V gene, CDR1 is DFQATT and CDR2 is SNEGSKA (reference sequence). The CDR3 is CSASSPTGEGEQYV. DNA of the CDR3: TGCAGTGCTAGTTCTCCCACAGGGGAAGGCGAGCAGTACGTC.

This clone is a singleton in its sample. The chain recombines TRBV24-1 with TRBJ2-1; 10 positions match TRBD2. The V gene's germline CDR1 is KGHDR and CDR2 SFDVKD. V dropped 7 bases and J dropped 4; count of bases not matched to a gene: 3. This CDR3 region has 14 residues. As DNA, the CDR3 is TGTGCCACCAGCTCGGGACTAGCGTACAATGAGCAGTTCTTC. Its translation is CATSSGLAYNEQFF.

The chain links TRBV2 to TRBJ1-1; tentatively, D is TRBD1 (6 bases). The length of the CDR3 is 13 residues. V shed 6 bases and J shed 2 bases, with 10 bases lying between them. The germline gives CDR1 SNHLY, CDR2 FYNNEI. CDR3 sequence reads: CASRDSGNTEAFF. In DNA, the CDR3 is TGTGCCAGCAGGGACAGCGGTAACACTGAAGCTTTCTTT.

This chain uses TRBV5-5 with TRBJ1-1; D not resolved. The CDR3 is made up of 12 amino acids. Looked up from germline, CDR1 is SGHKS and CDR2 is YYEKEE (reference sequence). V gave up 5 bases and J gave up 4 bases, with 9 bases separating them. The CDR3 here is CASRYFSTEAFF. The DNA of the CDR3 is TGTGCCAGCAGGTATTTTAGCACTGAAGCTTTCTTT.

The CDR3 DNA sequence: TGCAGCGCCGAGGGTCCAGGATGGAACTATGGCTACACCTTC. This encodes CSAEGPGWNYGYTF. The V gene is TRBV29-1, the J gene TRBJ1-2; no clear D. The V gene lost 7 bases and the J gene lost 2 bases, with 17 bases spanning the gap. This CDR3 comprises 14 residues. In germline, CDR1 is SQVTM, CDR2 ANQGSEA.

This chain links TRBV18 with TRBJ1-2; perhaps TRBD1 as D (5 bases). The CDR3 covers 15 residues. In germline, CDR1 is KGHSH, CDR2 LQKENI. Trimming took 1 base from V and 7 from J, leaving 16 bases between them. CDR3 bases: TGTGCCAGCTCACCACAAGGTTTGACAGCCGCTGGCTACACCTTC. This encodes CASSPQGLTAAGYTF. Filled out from reference TRBV18 and TRBJ1-2, the complete variable domain reads NAGVMQNPRHLVRRRGQEARLRCSPMKGHSHVYWYRQLPEEGLKFMVYLQKENIIDESGMPKERFSAEFPKEGPSILRIQQVVRGDSAAYFCASSPQGLTAAGYTFGSGTRLTVV.

In this sample, this clone turned up a few times. The chain uses TRBV7-9 and TRBJ1-6; no clear D. The CDR3 contains 13 residues. Trimming took 1 base from V and 7 from J, leaving 5 bases between them. The germline gives CDR1 SEHNR, CDR2 FQNEAQ (reference sequence). This CDR3 is CASSLDGNSPLHF. The CDR3 DNA follows: TGTGCCAGCAGCTTAGACGGGAATTCACCCCTCCACTTT.

This clone was found once. The rearrangement uses TRBV29-1 and TRBJ1-2; a possible D gene is TRBD1 (5 bases). Germline loops: CDR1 SQVTM, CDR2 ANQGSEA. The V gene lost 0 bases and the J gene lost 5 bases, with 10 bases spanning the gap. The CDR3 covers 13 residues. CDR3: CSVEDMAGYGYTF. CDR3 bases: TGCAGCGTTGAAGATATGGCAGGGTATGGCTACACCTTC.

V and J are TRBV19 and TRBJ1-1; 7 bases fit TRBD1. V lost 8 bases to trimming and J lost 0 bases; unmatched junction nucleotides: 9. The CDR3 has 15 residues. Per the germline V gene, CDR1 is LNHDA and CDR2 is SQIVND (reference sequence). The CDR3 coding sequence is TGTGCCAGTCAAGGACAGGCTACTATGAACACTGAAGCTTTCTTT. This gives the protein CASQGQATMNTEAFF.

This clone has just a few counts. The chain couples TRBV5-6 to TRBJ1-1; 8 bases agree with TRBD1. V gave up 4 bases and J gave up 4 bases; unmatched junction bases: 6. Germline V gene data show CDR1 as SGHDT and CDR2 as YYEEEE. The CDR3 consists of 14 residues. CDR3 sequence reads: CASSPGDRSTEAFF. For the CDR3, the DNA is TGTGCCAGCAGCCCTGGGGACAGGTCCACTGAAGCTTTCTTT.

This sequence joins TRBV3-1 (or the pseudogene TRBV3-2) and TRBJ2-7; 11 bases agree with TRBD1. The CDR3 is made up of 20 amino acids. The J segment lost 2 bases and the V segment lost 0 bases, leaving 15 bases of the junction unmatched. Germline V CDR1 and CDR2: LGHDT, YNNKEL (reference sequence). CDR3 sequence (DNA): TGTGCCAGCAGCCAAGATGAGTACCGAAGGGGACAGGGGGTTACCTACGAGCAGTACTTC. Encoded protein: CASSQDEYRRGQGVTYEQYF.

The rearrangement links TRBV19 to TRBJ1-5; unclear D gene. The CDR3 runs 16 residues. Trimming pared 8 bases from V and 2 bases from J, leaving 19 bases between. The germline gives CDR1 LNHDA, CDR2 SQIVND (reference sequence). The DNA for the CDR3 is TGTGCCAGTTCGTCGGGAGACCGGTTGGGCAATCAGCCCCAGCATTTT. Translated: CASSSGDRLGNQPQHF. Full variable domain (missing parts from reference TRBV19 and TRBJ1-5): DGGITQSPKYLFRKEGQNVTLSCEQNLNHDAMYWYRQDPGQGLRLIYYSQIVNDFQKGDIAEGYSVSREKKESFPLTVTSAQKNPTAFYLCASSSGDRLGNQPQHFGDGTRLSIL.

This chain connects TRBV28 to TRBJ1-3; TRBD1 matches at 7 bases. Per the germline V gene, CDR1 is MDHEN and CDR2 is SYDVKM. V lost 5 bases, J lost 3 bases, and 10 bases stayed unmatched. CDR3 length: 16 residues. The CDR3 spells CASSKNRGGFGNTIYF. The CDR3, as DNA: TGTGCCAGCAGTAAGAACAGGGGTGGTTTTGGAAACACCATATATTTT.

This sequence joins TRBV7-9 and TRBJ1-4; maybe TRBD1 (5 bases). Germline V gene sequence: CDR1 SEHNR, CDR2 FQNEAQ (reference sequence). The CDR3 spans 14 residues. Trimming removed 3 bases at V and 8 bases at J, with 13 bases between. The CDR3 spells CASSLAGSGEKLFF. The CDR3 DNA follows: TGTGCCAGCAGCTTGGCAGGGTCAGGGGAAAAACTGTTTTTT.

This CDR3 reads CASSYVQDQPQHF. Written as DNA, the CDR3 is TGTGCCAGCAGTTACGTACAGGATCAGCCCCAGCATTTT. The V call is TRBV6-5, the J call TRBJ1-5; tentative D call: TRBD1 (5 bases). The CDR3 is 13 residues long. Germline values: CDR1 MNHEY, CDR2 SVGAGI. The V and J ends lost 2 bases and 5 bases respectively, with 7 bases between them.

The genes are TRBV4-1 and TRBJ1-5; TRBD1 might be the D (5 bases). Germline lookup yields CDR1 MGHRA and CDR2 YSYEKL. The CDR3 covers 17 residues. Trimming cost V 4 bases and J 2 bases, with 18 bases left between them. The DNA of the CDR3 is TGCGCCAGCAGCCGCCTGAGTTCAGGGTCGGGCAATCAGCCCCAGCATTTT. Protein product: CASSRLSSGSGNQPQHF.

This chain uses TRBV5-4 with TRBJ1-1; D remains unclear. The CDR3 sequence is 13 residues long. The germline gives CDR1 SGHNT, CDR2 YYREEE (reference sequence). V lost 0 bases and J lost 9, with 12 bases in between. CDR3 residues: CASSLAGREKAFF. As DNA, the CDR3 is TGTGCCAGCAGCTTGGCGGGGAGGGAGAAAGCTTTCTTT.

CDR3 bases: TGTGCCAGCAGTTACAGGGTCCCCGATACAGATACGCAGTATTTT. Its protein product is CASSYRVPDTDTQYF. This sequence joins TRBV2 and TRBJ2-3, with a possible D match to TRBD1 (6 bases). Trimming took off 5 bases at V and 3 bases at J, with 15 bases between the two ends. Looked up from germline, CDR1 is SNHLY and CDR2 is FYNNEI. CDR3 size: 15 residues.

This rearrangement joins TRBV6-1 to TRBJ1-5; TRBD1 might be the D (5 bases). The germline V gene has CDR1 MNHNS and CDR2 SASEGT. The V gene lost 3 bases and the J gene lost 2 bases, with 17 bases spanning the gap. The CDR3 is made up of 17 amino acids. CDR3 DNA sequence: TGTGCCAGCAGTGACGGGGGACTCACCTATGGCAATCAGCCCCAGCATTTT. It specifies CASSDGGLTYGNQPQHF.

The rearrangement joins TRBV27 to TRBJ1-5; no firm D call. CDR3 size: 17 residues. V lost 4 bases and J 0 bases, leaving 16 bases between the germline ends. Looked up from germline, CDR1 is MNHEY and CDR2 is SMNVEV (reference sequence). DNA of the CDR3: TGTGCCAGCAGTTCTATACCCTCCCGGTCTAGCAATCAGCCCCAGCATTTT. Protein: CASSSIPSRSSNQPQHF.

The rearrangement uses TRBV5-5 and TRBJ2-7; tentative D call: TRBD1 (6 bases). Between the trimmed V and J ends, which lost 0 bases and 5 bases, there was a span of 15 bases. Germline loops: CDR1 SGHKS, CDR2 YYEKEE (reference sequence). The CDR3 sequence is 15 residues long. The DNA of the CDR3 is TGTGCCAGCAGCTTGGTCGGCAGGGGAGACCACGAGCAGTACTTC. Protein sequence: CASSLVGRGDHEQYF.

V usage is TRBV19 and J usage is TRBJ1-2, with a weak D call TRBD1 (5 bases). The CDR3 spans 15 residues. V was trimmed by 6 bases and J by 3 bases, leaving 17 bases between them. Germline V gives CDR1 LNHDA, CDR2 SQIVND (reference sequence). The CDR3 is CASSLPRGGDYGYTF. The CDR3 DNA sequence: TGTGCCAGTAGCCTTCCTAGGGGAGGGGACTATGGCTACACCTTC.

This chain connects TRBV6-1 to TRBJ1-1; D unresolved. The CDR3 contains 13 residues. Trimming shortened V by 3 bases and J by 0 bases, and 5 bases separated the two germline ends. CDR1 is MNHNS and CDR2 is SASEGT in the germline V gene. The CDR3 DNA is TGTGCCAGCAGTGAGCAGTTGAACACTGAAGCTTTCTTT. This encodes CASSEQLNTEAFF.

The chain is built from TRBV29-1 and TRBJ1-2, with a weak D call TRBD1 (5 bases). This CDR3 is built from 13 residues. V lost 4 bases to trimming and J lost 1 base, with 10 bases between them. Germline assignment: CDR1 SQVTM and CDR2 ANQGSEA. CDR3 sequence (DNA): TGCAGCGTTGGGGCAAGGGGTAACTATGGCTACACCTTC. Protein sequence: CSVGARGNYGYTF.

The chain is built from TRBV7-6 and TRBJ2-5; 9 nucleotides match TRBD2. The J segment lost 5 bases and the V segment lost 4 bases, leaving 8 bases of the junction unmatched. Per the germline V gene, CDR1 is SGHVS and CDR2 is FNYEAQ. This CDR3 has 15 amino acids. CDR3 nucleotides: TGTGCCAGCAGCTCCACTCTAGCGGGGCGGGAGACCCAGTACTTC. It translates to CASSSTLAGRETQYF.

This rearrangement joins TRBV11-2 to TRBJ1-1, with no clear D. The CDR3 covers 16 residues. The V end was cut by 8 bases, the J end by 1 base, with 20 bases between. Germline CDR1 SGHAT, CDR2 FQNNGV. The CDR3: CASWVGEGRSNTEAFF. CDR3 bases: TGTGCCAGCTGGGTTGGGGAGGGTAGATCGAACACTGAAGCTTTCTTT.

J is TRBJ2-3 and V is TRBV5-4; D not certain. Trimming stripped 1 base from V and 0 bases from J, with 9 bases between. Germline V lookup: CDR1 SGHNT, CDR2 YYREEE (reference sequence). This CDR3 is 15 amino acids long. DNA for the CDR3: TGTGCCAGCAGCTTGCAGACTGGGAGCACAGATACGCAGTATTTT. Its translation: CASSLQTGSTDTQYF.